This TCR beta chain came from a study of cytomegalovirus exposure and HLA in healthy donors. Overall study context: An analysis done earlier identified about 100 million unique TCR beta sequences from 190 million or so T cells. Whole-study results and caveats: The study dropped some indistinguishable V segments, TRBV6-2 and TRBV6-3 among them.

With 60 Vbeta and 13 Jbeta primers, the PCR was carried out. Assay used: immunoSEQ multiplex PCR; TCRdb lists only in-frame clones, some missing. The sample comprises around 120,000 clones, over 80% of which are singletons, and roughly 1.2% rests with the top ten. Details on this clone: The antigen remains unidentified.

The V end lost 3 bases, the J end lost 4 bases, and 16 bases lay between the germline ends. Germline V gene data show CDR1 as SGDLS and CDR2 as YYNGEE. The CDR3 runs 15 residues. The V and J genes are TRBV9 and TRBJ1-1, with D unresolved. Sequenced sample: PBMCs. This sequence originates from a boy aged 5 to 17 in good health and CMV-seronegative. The DNA for the CDR3 is TGTGCCAGCAGCGGGAGAGGAGGTAGGACCACTGAAGCTTTCTTT. This gives the protein CASSGRGGRTTEAFF.